Below, 8 T cell receptor beta chains from the same sample are listed, as sequenced in a study of blood T cell repertoires in COVID-19. Assay: immunoSEQ multiplex PCR; the TCRdb copy retains only in-frame clones and omits some. The table has hundreds of thousands of clones, 87% seen once. Material for sequencing was PBMCs or T cells enriched from blood (not recorded which). These receptors all come from a middle-aged woman who had recovered from COVID-19.

The chain is built from TRBV27 and TRBJ2-7; 9 bases align to TRBD1. Germline values: CDR1 MNHEY, CDR2 SMNVEV (reference sequence). The CDR3 is made up of 15 amino acids. V shed 3 bases, J shed 1 base, and the junction held 4 bases outside the gene matches. The CDR3 is CASSFTGGASYEQYF. CDR3 bases: TGTGCCAGCAGTTTCACAGGGGGCGCGTCCTACGAGCAGTACTTC.

Here the CDR3 DNA reads TGTGCCAGCAGCGTAATCGGCACCGGGGAGCTGTTTTTT. Translation gives CASSVIGTGELFF. This sequence joins TRBV9 and TRBJ2-2; D is unclear. The germline CDR1 and CDR2 sequences are SGDLS and YYNGEE. V was shortened by 1 base and J by 4 bases, with 5 bases between the two germline ends. The CDR3 totals 13 residues.

The chain employs TRBV3-1 (or the pseudogene TRBV3-2) and TRBJ2-7; D gene unclear. Germline loops: CDR1 LGHDT, CDR2 YNNKEL (reference sequence). V lost 1 base to trimming and J lost 6 bases, with 7 bases between them. The CDR3 is made up of 12 amino acids. This CDR3 reads CASSQVPGEQYF. The CDR3 bases are TGTGCCAGCAGCCAAGTACCGGGCGAGCAGTACTTC.

The V call is TRBV9, the J call TRBJ1-4; the D gene is possibly TRBD1 (6 bases). The CDR3 sequence is 15 residues long. Germline V gene data show CDR1 as SGDLS and CDR2 as YYNGEE. V shed 0 bases and J shed 6 bases, with 12 bases lying between them. The CDR3 nucleotides are TGTGCCAGCAGCGTAGGCCCAGGGGACGATGAAAAACTGTTTTTT. Translating gives CASSVGPGDDEKLFF.

The CDR3 bases are TGTGCCAGCAGGGACAGGGAAAGTCCCTATAATTCACCCCTCCACTTT. As protein: CASRDRESPYNSPLHF. The J gene is TRBJ1-6, the V gene TRBV28; 8 nucleotides align to TRBD1. This CDR3 has 16 residues. Trimming at V came to 6 bases and at J to 2 bases, leaving 6 bases not matched to a gene. Germline V gene data show CDR1 as MDHEN and CDR2 as SYDVKM.

This chain joins TRBV20-1 and TRBJ1-1; D ambiguous. The V and J ends lost 6 bases and 5 bases respectively, with 10 bases between them. CDR3 size: 11 residues. Germline-derived CDR1 and CDR2 are DFQATT and SNEGSKA (reference sequence). As DNA, the CDR3 is TGCAGTGCAAGTCGGGAGACTGAAGCTTTCTTT. Protein: CSASRETEAFF.

This clone was seen only a few times. The chain recombines TRBV30 with TRBJ1-1; D unclear. The germline CDR1 and CDR2 sequences are GTSNPN and SVGIG (reference sequence). This CDR3 is built from 12 residues. V shed 1 base and J shed 3 bases, with 6 bases lying between them. Written as DNA, the CDR3 is TGTGCCTGGAGTGGAGCCTACACTGAAGCTTTCTTT. This gives the protein CAWSGAYTEAFF. The full variable domain, its missing parts supplied by reference TRBV30 and TRBJ1-1, is SQTIHQWPATLVQPVGSPLSLECTVEGTSNPNLYWYRQAAGRGLQLLFYSVGIGQISSEVPQNLSASRPQDRQFILSSKKLLLSDSGFYLCAWSGAYTEAFFGQGTRLTVV.

This chain links TRBV11-1 with TRBJ2-2; TRBD1 agrees at 7 bases. J lost 6 bases, V lost 2 bases, and 6 bases had no gene match. Germline assignment: CDR1 SGHAT and CDR2 FQDESV (reference sequence). The CDR3 is 15 amino acids. In DNA, the CDR3 is TGTGCCAGCAGCTTACGGGCCAGGGGGTCCGGGGAGCTGTTTTTT. Residues: CASSLRARGSGELFF.